A single count supports the clone carrying this T cell receptor beta chain. This sample was included in a study of blood T cell repertoires in COVID-19. Turning to the study itself: Donors in the United States, Italy and Spain gave samples during acute or convalescent COVID-19. In each case, the material was cDNA or gDNA derived from T cells, B-cell-depleted T cells, or PBMCs.

In the original workflow: Amplification with reference gene primers provided the estimates of nucleated cell counts. The method was immunoSEQ multiplex PCR; TCRdb's version includes in-frame clones alone and lacks a portion of them. From that table come the V and J calls and clone size; the DNA was used to work out D and trimming. The table lists 150,000 to 200,000 clones, around 82% of them singletons. The CDR3 consists of 15 residues. J gave up 2 bases and V 4 bases, and 4 bases lay outside the gene matches. Per the germline V gene, CDR1 is MGHRA and CDR2 is YSYEKL. This TCR derives from a man aged 55 to 70 with active or convalescent COVID-19. The material sequenced was peripheral blood. This chain uses TRBV4-1 with TRBJ2-7, with 11 bases fitting TRBD2. The CDR3 sequence is CASSLTSGSTYEQYF. In DNA, the CDR3 is TGCGCCAGCAGCCTTACTAGCGGGAGTACCTACGAGCAGTACTTC.